This T cell receptor (beta chain) originates from a study of T-cell reconstitution after alpha-beta-depleted transplantation in children. This clonotype came up a few times. Trimming took 3 bases from V and 8 from J, leaving 11 bases between them. Germline loops: CDR1 MNHEY, CDR2 SMNVEV (reference sequence). The CDR3 is made up of 13 amino acids. Construction of the TCRbeta library involved unique molecular identifiers. MiXCR, applied by TCRdb to the PCR reads, yields one record per CDR3 protein. The sample records roughly 220,000 distinct CDR3 sequences, around 12% being singletons. The sample in question was PBMCs from the stem cell graft donor, obtained from the stem cell graft. The sequence was obtained from a human donor who donated a stem cell graft to a child with acute lymphoblastic leukemia. The rearrangement links TRBV27 to TRBJ2-1; unclear D gene. CDR3 in amino acids: CASSFLGWDEQFF. The CDR3 bases are TGTGCCAGCAGTTTTCTCGGGTGGGATGAGCAGTTCTTC.